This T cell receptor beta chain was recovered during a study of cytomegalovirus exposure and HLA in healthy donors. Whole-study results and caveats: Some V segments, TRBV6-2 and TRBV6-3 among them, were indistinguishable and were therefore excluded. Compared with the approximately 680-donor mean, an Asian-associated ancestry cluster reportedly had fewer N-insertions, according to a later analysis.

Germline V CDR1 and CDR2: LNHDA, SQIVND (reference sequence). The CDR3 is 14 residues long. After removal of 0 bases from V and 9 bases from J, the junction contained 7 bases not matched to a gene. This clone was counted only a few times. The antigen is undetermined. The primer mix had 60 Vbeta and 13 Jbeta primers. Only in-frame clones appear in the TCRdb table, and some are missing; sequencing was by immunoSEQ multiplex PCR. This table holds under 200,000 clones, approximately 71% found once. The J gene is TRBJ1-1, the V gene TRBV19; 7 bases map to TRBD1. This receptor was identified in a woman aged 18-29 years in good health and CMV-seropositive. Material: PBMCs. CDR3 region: CASSIDPRGQQAFF. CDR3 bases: TGTGCCAGTAGTATAGATCCCCGGGGACAGCAAGCTTTCTTT. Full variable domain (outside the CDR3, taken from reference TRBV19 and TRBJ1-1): DGGITQSPKYLFRKEGQNVTLSCEQNLNHDAMYWYRQDPGQGLRLIYYSQIVNDFQKGDIAEGYSVSREKKESFPLTVTSAQKNPTAFYLCASSIDPRGQQAFFGQGTRLTVV.